Sequencing of this T cell receptor (beta chain) was carried out in a study of T cells after yellow fever vaccination. One entry per CDR3 protein, called by TCRdb with MiXCR from the 5' RACE reads. The table has approximately 580,000 distinct CDR3 sequences, roughly a sixth seen once. Germline CDR1 reads MNHEY; CDR2 reads SMNVEV (reference sequence). V was pared by 9 bases and J by 10 bases, with 16 bases between. The CDR3 is 13 amino acids. As regards this clonotype: The target antigen is unknown.

Regarding the study as a whole: Relatively few clonotypes were ones that appeared in both CD4 and CD8 compartments. Weaker, the secondary response peaked sooner, at day 5 versus 15. FACS-sorted repertoires could contain abundant clonotypes contaminating from the bulk population. Reappearing after the booster were most of the clones from primary vaccination (roughly 95% CD4, approximately 86% CD8).

The TCR comes from a man aged 18 to 30 who received the YFV17D yellow fever vaccine. This material consisted of PBMCs, taken roughly 5 days after the first yellow fever vaccination. The chain uses TRBV27 and TRBJ1-6; maybe TRBD1 (6 bases). Here the CDR3 reads CASAGRGGSPLHF. CDR3 coding DNA: TGTGCCAGTGCGGGCAGGGGAGGGTCACCCCTCCACTTT.